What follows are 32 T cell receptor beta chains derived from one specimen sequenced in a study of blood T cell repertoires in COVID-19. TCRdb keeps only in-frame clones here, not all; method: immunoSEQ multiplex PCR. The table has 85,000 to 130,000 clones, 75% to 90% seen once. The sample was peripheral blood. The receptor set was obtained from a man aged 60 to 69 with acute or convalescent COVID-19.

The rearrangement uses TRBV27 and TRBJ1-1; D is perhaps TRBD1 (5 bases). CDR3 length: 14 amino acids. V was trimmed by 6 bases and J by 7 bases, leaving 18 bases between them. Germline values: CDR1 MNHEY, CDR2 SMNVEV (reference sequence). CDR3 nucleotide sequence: TGTGCCAGCAGATTCACCCAGGGTACCTATGAAGCTTTCTTT. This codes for CASRFTQGTYEAFF.

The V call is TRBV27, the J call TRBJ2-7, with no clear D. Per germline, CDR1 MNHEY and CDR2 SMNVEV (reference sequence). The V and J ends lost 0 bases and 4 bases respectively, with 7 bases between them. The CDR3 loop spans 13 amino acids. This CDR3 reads CASSLSMSYEQYF. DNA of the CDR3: TGTGCCAGCAGTTTATCGATGAGTTACGAGCAGTACTTC.

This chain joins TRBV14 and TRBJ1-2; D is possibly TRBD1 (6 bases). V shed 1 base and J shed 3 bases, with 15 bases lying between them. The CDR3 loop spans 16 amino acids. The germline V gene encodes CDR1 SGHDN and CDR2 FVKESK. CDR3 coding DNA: TGTGCCAGCAGCCAAGTCAGGGGCAGGGCAGACTATGGCTACACCTTC. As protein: CASSQVRGRADYGYTF. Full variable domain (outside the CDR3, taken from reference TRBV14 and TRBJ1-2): EAGVTQFPSHSVIEKGQTVTLRCDPISGHDNLYWYRRVMGKEIKFLLHFVKESKQDESGMPNNRFLAERTGGTYSTLKVQPAELEDSGVYFCASSQVRGRADYGYTFGSGTRLTVV.

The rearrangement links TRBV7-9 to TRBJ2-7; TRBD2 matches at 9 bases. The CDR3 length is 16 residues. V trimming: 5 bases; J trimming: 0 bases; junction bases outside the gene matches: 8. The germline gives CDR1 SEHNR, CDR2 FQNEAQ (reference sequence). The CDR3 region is CASSHDSGSFSYEQYF. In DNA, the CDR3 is TGTGCCAGCAGCCATGATAGCGGGAGCTTCTCCTACGAGCAGTACTTC.

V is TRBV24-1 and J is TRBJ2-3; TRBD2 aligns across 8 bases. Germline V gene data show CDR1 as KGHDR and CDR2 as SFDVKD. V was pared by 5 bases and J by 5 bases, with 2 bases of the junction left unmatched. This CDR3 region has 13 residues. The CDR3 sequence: CATSAAGGDTQYF. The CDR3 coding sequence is TGTGCCACCAGTGCCGCGGGGGGAGATACGCAGTATTTT.

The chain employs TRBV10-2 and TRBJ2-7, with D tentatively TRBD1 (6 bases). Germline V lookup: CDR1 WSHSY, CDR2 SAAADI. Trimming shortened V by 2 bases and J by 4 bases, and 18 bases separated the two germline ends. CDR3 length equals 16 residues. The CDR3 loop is CASSELYRVARYEQYF. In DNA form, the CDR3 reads TGCGCCAGCAGTGAGCTTTACAGGGTGGCGCGGTACGAGCAGTACTTC.

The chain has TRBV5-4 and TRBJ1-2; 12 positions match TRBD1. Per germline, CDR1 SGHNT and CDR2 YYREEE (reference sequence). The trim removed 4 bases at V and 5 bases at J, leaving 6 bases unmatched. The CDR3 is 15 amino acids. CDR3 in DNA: TGTGCCAGCAGCGGGGACAGGGGGCGACCGTATGGCTACACCTTC. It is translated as CASSGDRGRPYGYTF.

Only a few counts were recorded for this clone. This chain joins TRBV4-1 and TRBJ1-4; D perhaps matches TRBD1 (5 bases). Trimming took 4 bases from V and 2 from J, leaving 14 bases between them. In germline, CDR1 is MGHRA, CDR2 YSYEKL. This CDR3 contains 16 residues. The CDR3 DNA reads TGCGCCAGCAGCCCAGGGTTAATGAGGACTAATGAAAAACTGTTTTTT. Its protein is CASSPGLMRTNEKLFF.

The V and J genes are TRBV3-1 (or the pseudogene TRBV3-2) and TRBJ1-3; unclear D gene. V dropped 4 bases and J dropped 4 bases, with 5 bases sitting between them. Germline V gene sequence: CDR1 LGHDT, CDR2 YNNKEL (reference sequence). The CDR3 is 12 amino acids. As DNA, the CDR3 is TGTGCCAGCAGCCCACAGGGAAACACCATATATTTT. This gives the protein CASSPQGNTIYF.

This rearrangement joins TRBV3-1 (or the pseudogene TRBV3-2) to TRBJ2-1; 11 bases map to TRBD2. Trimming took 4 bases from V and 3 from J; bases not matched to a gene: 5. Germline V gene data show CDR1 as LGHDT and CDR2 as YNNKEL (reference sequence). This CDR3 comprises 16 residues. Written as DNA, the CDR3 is TGTGCCAGCAGCCCCCCTAGCGGGAGGATCTACAATGAGCAGTTCTTC. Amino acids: CASSPPSGRIYNEQFF.

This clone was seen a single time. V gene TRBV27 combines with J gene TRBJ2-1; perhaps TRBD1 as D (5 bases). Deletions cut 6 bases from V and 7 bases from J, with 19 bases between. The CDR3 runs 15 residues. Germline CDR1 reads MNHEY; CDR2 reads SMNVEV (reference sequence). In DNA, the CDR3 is TGTGCCAGCAGAACTGGTTCGTTGGGGCGGAATGAGCAGTTCTTC. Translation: CASRTGSLGRNEQFF.

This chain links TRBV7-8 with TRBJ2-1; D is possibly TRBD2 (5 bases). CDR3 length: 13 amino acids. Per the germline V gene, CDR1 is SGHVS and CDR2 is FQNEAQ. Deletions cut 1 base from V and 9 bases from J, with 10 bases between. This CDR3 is CASSLGGRVEQFF. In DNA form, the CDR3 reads TGTGCCAGCAGCTTAGGCGGGCGGGTTGAGCAGTTCTTC.

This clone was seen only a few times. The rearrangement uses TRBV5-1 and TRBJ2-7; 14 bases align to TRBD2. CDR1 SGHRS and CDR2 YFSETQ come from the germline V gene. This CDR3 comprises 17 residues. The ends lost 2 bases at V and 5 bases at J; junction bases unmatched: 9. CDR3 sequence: CASSLGGLAGDWHEQYF. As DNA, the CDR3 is TGCGCCAGCAGCTTAGGGGGACTAGCGGGAGACTGGCACGAGCAGTACTTC.

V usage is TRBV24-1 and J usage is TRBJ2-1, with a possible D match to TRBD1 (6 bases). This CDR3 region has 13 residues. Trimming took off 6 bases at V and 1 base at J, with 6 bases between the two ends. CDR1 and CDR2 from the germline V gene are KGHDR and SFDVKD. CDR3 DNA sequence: TGTGCCACCAGTAGGGGGTCCTACAATGAGCAGTTCTTC. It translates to CATSRGSYNEQFF.

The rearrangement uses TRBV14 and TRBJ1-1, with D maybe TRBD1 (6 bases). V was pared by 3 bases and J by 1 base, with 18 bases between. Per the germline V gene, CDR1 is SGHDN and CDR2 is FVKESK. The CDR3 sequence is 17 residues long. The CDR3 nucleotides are TGTGCCAGCAGCCAGGATACCCGAGGACAGCCGAACACTGAAGCTTTCTTT. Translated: CASSQDTRGQPNTEAFF. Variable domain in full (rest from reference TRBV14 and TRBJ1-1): EAGVTQFPSHSVIEKGQTVTLRCDPISGHDNLYWYRRVMGKEIKFLLHFVKESKQDESGMPNNRFLAERTGGTYSTLKVQPAELEDSGVYFCASSQDTRGQPNTEAFFGQGTRLTVV.

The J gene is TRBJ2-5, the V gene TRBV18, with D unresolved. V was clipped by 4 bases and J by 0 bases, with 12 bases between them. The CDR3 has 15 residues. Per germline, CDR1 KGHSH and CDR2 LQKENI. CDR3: CASSLSATYQETQYF. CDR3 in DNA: TGTGCCAGCTCACTTTCGGCGACATACCAAGAGACCCAGTACTTC.

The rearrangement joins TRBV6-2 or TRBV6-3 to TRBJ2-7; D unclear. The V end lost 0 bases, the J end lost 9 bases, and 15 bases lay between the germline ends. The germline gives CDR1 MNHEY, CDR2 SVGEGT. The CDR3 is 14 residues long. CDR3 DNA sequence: TGTGCCAGCAGTTACTCGAGAGGTCCCGAAGGGCAGTACGTC. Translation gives CASSYSRGPEGQYV.

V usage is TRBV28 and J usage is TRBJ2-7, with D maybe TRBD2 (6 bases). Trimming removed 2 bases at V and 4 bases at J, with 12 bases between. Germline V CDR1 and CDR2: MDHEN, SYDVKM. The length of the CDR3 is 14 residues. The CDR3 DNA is TGTGCCAGCAGTTTACCGGGACTTGGATACGAGCAGTACTTC. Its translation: CASSLPGLGYEQYF. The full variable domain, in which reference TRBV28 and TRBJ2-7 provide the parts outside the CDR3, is DVKVTQSSRYLVKRTGEKVFLECVQDMDHENMFWYRQDPGLGLRLIYFSYDVKMKEKGDIPEGYSVSREKKERFSLILESASTNQTSMYLCASSLPGLGYEQYFGPGTRLTVT.

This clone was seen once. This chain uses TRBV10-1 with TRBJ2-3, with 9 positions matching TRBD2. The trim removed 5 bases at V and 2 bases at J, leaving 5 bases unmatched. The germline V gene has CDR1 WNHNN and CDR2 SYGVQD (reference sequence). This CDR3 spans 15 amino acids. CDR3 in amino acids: CASSKRTSDTDTQYF. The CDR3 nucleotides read TGCGCCAGCAGTAAAAGGACTAGCGACACAGATACGCAGTATTTT.

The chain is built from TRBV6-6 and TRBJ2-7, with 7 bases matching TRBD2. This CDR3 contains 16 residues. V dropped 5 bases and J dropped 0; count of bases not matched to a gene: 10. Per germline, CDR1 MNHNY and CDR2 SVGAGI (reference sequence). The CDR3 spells CASSTSLAQSSYEQYF. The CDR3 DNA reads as TGTGCCAGCAGTACATCACTAGCGCAGAGCTCCTACGAGCAGTACTTC.

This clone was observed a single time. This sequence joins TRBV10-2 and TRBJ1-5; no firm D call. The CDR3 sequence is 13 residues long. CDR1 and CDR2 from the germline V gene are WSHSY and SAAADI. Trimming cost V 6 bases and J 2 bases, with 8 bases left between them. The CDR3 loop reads CASSPEGNQPQHF. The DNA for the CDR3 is TGCGCCAGCAGCCCCGAGGGCAATCAGCCCCAGCATTTT.

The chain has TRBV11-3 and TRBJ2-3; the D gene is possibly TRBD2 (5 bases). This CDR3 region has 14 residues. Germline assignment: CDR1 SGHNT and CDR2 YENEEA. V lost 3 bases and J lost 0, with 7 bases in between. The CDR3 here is CASSFRTSTDTQYF. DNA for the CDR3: TGTGCCAGCAGCTTCAGGACTAGCACAGATACGCAGTATTTT. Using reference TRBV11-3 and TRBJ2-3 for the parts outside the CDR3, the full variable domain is EAGVVQSPRYKIIEKKQPVAFWCNPISGHNTLYWYLQNLGQGPELLIRYENEEAVDDSQLPKDRFSAERLKGVDSTLKIQPAELGDSAVYLCASSFRTSTDTQYFGPGTRLTVL.

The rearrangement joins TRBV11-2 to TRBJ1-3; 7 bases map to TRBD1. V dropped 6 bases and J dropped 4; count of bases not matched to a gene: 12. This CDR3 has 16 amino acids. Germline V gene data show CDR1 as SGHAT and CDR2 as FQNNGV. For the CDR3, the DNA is TGTGCCAGCAGTTCCCGGACAGGATCAACGGGAAACACCATATATTTT. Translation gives CASSSRTGSTGNTIYF.

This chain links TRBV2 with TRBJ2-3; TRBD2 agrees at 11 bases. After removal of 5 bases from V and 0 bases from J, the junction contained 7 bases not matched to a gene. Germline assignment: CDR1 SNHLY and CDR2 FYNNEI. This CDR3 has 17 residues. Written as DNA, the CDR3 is TGTGCCAGCAGTCGCCCTCTAGCGGGGGGAAGCACAGATACGCAGTATTTT. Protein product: CASSRPLAGGSTDTQYF.

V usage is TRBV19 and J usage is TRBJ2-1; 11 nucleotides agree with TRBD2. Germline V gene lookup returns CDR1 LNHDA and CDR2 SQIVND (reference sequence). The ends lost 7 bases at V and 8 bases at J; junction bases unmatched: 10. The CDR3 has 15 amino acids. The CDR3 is CASNDFASGRYEQFF. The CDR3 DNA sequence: TGTGCCAGTAATGATTTCGCTAGCGGGAGGTATGAGCAGTTCTTC.

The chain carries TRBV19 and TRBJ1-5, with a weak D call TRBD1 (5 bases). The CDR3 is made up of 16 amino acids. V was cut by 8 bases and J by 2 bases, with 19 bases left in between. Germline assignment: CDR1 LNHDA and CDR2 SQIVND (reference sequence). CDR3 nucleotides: TGTGCCAGTTCCCGCGGAGGGGCCATCGGCAATCAGCCCCAGCATTTT. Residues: CASSRGGAIGNQPQHF.

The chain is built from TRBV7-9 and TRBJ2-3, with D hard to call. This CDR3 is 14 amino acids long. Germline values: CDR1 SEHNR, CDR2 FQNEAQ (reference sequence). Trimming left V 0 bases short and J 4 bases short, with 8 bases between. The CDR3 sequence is CASSLASAADTQYF. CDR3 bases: TGTGCCAGCAGCTTAGCCAGTGCGGCAGATACGCAGTATTTT.

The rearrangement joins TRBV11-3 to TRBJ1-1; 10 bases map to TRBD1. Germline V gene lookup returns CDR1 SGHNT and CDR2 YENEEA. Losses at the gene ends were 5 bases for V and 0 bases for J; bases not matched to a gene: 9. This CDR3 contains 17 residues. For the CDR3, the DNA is TGTGCCAGCAGCCCTGTCCGGGACAGGGGATTGAACACTGAAGCTTTCTTT. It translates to CASSPVRDRGLNTEAFF.

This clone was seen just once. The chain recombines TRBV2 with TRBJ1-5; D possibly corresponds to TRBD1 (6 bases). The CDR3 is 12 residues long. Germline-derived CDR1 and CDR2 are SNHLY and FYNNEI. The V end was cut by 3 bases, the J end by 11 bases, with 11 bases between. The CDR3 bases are TGTGCCAGCAGTGACCGGGACACCACCCAGCATTTT. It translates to CASSDRDTTQHF.

The DNA for the CDR3 is TGTGCCAGCAGCTTACAGGGGTCCACCTCTGGGGCCAACGTCCTGACTTTC. This translates into CASSLQGSTSGANVLTF. The chain uses TRBV2 and TRBJ2-6; TRBD1 matches 7 bases. The trim removed 6 bases at V and 0 bases at J, leaving 8 bases unmatched. This CDR3 is built from 17 residues. Germline assignment: CDR1 SNHLY and CDR2 FYNNEI.

CDR3 sequence reads: CASSVTAYGYTF. The CDR3 coding sequence is TGTGCCAGCAGCGTGACAGCATATGGCTACACCTTC. This sequence joins TRBV5-4 and TRBJ1-2; D is possibly TRBD1 (5 bases). CDR1 is SGHNT, CDR2 YYREEE, per germline (reference sequence). The CDR3 spans 12 residues. The V and J ends lost 4 bases and 5 bases respectively, with 9 bases between them.

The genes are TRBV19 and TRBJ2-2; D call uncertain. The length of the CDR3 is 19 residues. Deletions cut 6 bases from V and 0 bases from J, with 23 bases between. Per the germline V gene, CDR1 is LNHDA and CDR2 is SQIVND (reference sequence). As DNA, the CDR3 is TGTGCCAGTAGCGGCTCTTCCGACAAAAGATCCGCGAACACCGGGGAGCTGTTTTTT. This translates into CASSGSSDKRSANTGELFF.